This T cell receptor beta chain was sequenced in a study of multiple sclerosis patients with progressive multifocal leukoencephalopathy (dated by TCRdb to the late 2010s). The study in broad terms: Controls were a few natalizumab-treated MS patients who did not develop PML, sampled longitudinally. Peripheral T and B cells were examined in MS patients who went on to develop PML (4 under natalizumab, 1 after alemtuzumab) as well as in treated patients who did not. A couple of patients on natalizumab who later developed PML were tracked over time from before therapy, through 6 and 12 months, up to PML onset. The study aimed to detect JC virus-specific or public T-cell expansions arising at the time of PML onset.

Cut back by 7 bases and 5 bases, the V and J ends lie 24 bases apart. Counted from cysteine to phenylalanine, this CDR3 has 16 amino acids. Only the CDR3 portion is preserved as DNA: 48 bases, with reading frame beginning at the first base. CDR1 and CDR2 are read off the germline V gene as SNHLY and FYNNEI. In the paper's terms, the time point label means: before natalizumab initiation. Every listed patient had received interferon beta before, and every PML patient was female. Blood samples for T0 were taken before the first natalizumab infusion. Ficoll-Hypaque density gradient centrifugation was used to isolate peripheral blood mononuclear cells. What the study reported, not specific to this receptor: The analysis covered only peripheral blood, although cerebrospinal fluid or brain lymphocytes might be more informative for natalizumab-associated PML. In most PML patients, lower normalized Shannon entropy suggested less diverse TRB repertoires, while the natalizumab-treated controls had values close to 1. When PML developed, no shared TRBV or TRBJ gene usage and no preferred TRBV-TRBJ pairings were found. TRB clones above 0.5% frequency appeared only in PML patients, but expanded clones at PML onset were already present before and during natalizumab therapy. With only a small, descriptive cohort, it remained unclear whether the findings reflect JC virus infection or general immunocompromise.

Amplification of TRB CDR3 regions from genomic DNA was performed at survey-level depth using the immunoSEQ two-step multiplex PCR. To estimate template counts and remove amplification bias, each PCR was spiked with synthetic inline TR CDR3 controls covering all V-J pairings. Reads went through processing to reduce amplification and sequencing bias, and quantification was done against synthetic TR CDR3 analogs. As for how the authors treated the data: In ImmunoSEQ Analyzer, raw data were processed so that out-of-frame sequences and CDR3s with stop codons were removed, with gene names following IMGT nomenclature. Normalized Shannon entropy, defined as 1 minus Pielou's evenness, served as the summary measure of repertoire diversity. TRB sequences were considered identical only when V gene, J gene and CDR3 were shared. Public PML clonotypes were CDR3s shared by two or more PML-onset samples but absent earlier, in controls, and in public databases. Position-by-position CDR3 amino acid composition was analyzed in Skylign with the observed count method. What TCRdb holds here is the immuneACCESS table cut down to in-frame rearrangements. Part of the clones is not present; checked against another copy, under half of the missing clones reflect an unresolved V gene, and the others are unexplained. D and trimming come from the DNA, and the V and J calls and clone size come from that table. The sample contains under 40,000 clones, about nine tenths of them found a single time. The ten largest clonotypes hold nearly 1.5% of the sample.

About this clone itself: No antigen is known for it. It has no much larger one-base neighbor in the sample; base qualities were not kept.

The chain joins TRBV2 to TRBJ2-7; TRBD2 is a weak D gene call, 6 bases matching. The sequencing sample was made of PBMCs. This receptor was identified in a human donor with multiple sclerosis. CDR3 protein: CASTPMGRERLHEQYF. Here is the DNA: TGTGCCAGCACCCCTATGGGTCGGGAGAGGCTCCACGAGCAGTACTTC.